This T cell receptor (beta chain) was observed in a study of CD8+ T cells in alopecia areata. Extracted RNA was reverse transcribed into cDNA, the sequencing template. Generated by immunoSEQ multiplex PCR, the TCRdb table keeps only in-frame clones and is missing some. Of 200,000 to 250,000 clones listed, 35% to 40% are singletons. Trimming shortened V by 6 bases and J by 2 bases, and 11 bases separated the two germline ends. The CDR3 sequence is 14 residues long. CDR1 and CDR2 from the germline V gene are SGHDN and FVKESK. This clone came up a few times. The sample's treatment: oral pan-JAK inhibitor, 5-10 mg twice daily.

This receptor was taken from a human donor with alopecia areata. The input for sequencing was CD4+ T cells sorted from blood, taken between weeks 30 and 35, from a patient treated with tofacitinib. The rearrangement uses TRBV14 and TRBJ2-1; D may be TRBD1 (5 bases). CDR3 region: CASRRTGPYNEQFF. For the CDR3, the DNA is TGTGCCAGCAGACGAACAGGACCCTACAATGAGCAGTTCTTC.